The clone carrying this TCR beta chain was counted only a few times. Its specificity is not known. This specimen comes from a study of cytomegalovirus exposure and HLA in healthy donors. PCR involved 60 Vbeta and 13 Jbeta primers. Sequenced by immunoSEQ multiplex PCR; TCRdb stores in-frame clones only, minus some. This table holds some 140,000 clones, 73% found once. Broader study findings: Later analysis suggested most CMV-associated TCR beta chains were HLA-restricted. The dataset shows that most TCR sequences were rare, while some public TCRs occurred in many donors.

The CDR3 runs to 12 residues. With 8 bases removed from V and 3 bases from J, the gap between germline ends came to 7 bases. The germline CDR1 and CDR2 sequences are MDHEN and SYDVKM. The sequenced material came from PBMCs. The J gene is TRBJ1-4, the V gene TRBV28; possibly TRBD1 for D (6 bases). The origin of this receptor is a woman in her 40s in good health and CMV-seronegative. The CDR3 reads CASSGANEKLFF. The CDR3 DNA reads TGTGCCAGCTCAGGGGCTAATGAAAAACTGTTTTTT.